This TCR beta chain is from a study of chemoradiotherapy in HPV16-positive cancers. Trimming removed 6 bases at V and 4 bases at J, with 7 bases between. This CDR3 region has 11 residues. Per the germline V gene, CDR1 is MDHEN and CDR2 is SYDVKM. The protocol was immunoSEQ multiplex PCR, while the TCRdb copy is restricted to in-frame clones and leaves out a portion. The sample has several thousand clones, 90% to 95% seen once; the top ten hold 3.1%. A single count supports this clone. Its antigen is undetermined. Broader study findings: During treatment, candidate HPV-specific clones and E7-related motifs expanded in tumor.

The chain combines TRBV28 with TRBJ2-7; D call uncertain. Sequencing was performed on tumor tissue, taken from a patient who underwent chemoradiotherapy. This TCR was recovered from a human donor with HPV-associated anogenital cancer. The CDR3 DNA sequence: TGTGCCAGCAGCTCTCAGTACGAGCAGTACTTC. Translated, it gives CASSSQYEQYF. The variable domain in full, completed from reference TRBV28 and TRBJ2-7, reads DVKVTQSSRYLVKRTGEKVFLECVQDMDHENMFWYRQDPGLGLRLIYFSYDVKMKEKGDIPEGYSVSREKKERFSLILESASTNQTSMYLCASSSQYEQYFGPGTRLTVT.